The clone carrying this T cell receptor beta chain showed up many times. Its antigen is not known. TCR beta CDR3 regions were amplified from RNA. The primer set for the first-round RT-PCR of the TCR CDR3 was HTBI. TCRdb analysed the multiplex PCR reads with MiXCR anew, one entry per CDR3 protein. The table shows hundreds of thousands of distinct CDR3 sequences, with roughly a quarter occurring only once. These data originate in a study of T cells in Graves' hyperthyroidism and ophthalmopathy. Exclusion criteria comprised uncontrolled infection, other autoimmune disease, pregnancy or lactation. Clinical symptoms, serum thyroxine, TRAb, thyroid ultrasound and orbital computed tomography informed diagnoses. CDR1 and CDR2 (germline): ENHRY, SYGVKD. The CDR3 sequence is 15 residues long. Deletions cut 3 bases from V and 5 bases from J, with 16 bases between. Study observations and caveats: Among clonotypes expanded in thyroid above 0.001, most were also found in blood. The model foresaw ophthalmopathy a median 6.5 months prior to onset.

Sequenced input: blood. V gene TRBV10-3 combines with J gene TRBJ2-5, with D perhaps matching TRBD1 or TRBD2 (6 bases each). This clonotype was sampled from a woman aged 25 to 39 with Graves' ophthalmopathy. CDR3 amino acids: CAISDLGGRGETQYF. CDR3 DNA: TGTGCCATCAGTGATTTAGGGGGGCGCGGGGAGACCCAGTACTTC.